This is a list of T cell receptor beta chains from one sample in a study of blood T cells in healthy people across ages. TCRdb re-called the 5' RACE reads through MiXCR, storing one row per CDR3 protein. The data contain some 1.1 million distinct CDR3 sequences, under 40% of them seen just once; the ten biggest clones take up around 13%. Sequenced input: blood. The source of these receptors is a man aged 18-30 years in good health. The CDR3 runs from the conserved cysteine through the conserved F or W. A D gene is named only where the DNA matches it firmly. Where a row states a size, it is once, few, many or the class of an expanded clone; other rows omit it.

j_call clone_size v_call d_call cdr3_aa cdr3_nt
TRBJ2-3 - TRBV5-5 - CASSPQFGSTDTQYF TGTGCCAGCAGCCCCCAATTTGGTAGCACAGATACGCAGTATTTT
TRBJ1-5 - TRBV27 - CASRATGNQPKHF TGTGCCAGCAGAGCTACAGGGAATCAGCCCAAGCATTTT
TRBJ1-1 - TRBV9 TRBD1 CASGPLTGAASNTEAFF TGTGCCAGCGGACCCTTGACAGGGGCCGCCTCGAACACTGAAGCTTTCTTT
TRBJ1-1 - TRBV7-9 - CASSSMTEAFF TGTGCCAGCAGTTCTATGACTGAAGCTTTCTTT
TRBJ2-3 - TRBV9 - CASSVVGTTTTDTQYF TGTGCCAGCAGCGTAGTAGGGACCACGACAACAGATACGCAGTATTTT
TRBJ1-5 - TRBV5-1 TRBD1 CASSLGQGRDQPQHF TGCGCCAGCAGCCTCGGACAGGGTCGGGATCAGCCCCAGCATTTT
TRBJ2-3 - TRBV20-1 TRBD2 CSARALGTSGGITDTQYF TGCAGTGCTAGAGCCCTGGGGACTAGCGGGGGCATCACAGATACGCAGTATTTT
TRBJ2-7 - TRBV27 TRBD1 CASSSYRDSIYEQYF TGTGCCAGCAGTTCATACCGGGACAGTATCTACGAGCAGTACTTC
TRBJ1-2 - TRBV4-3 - CASSQDQQGLYGYTF TGCGCCAGCAGCCAAGATCAACAGGGCCTTTATGGCTACACCTTC
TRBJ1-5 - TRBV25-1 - CASRGDDQPQHF TGTGCCAGCAGAGGGGACGATCAGCCCCAGCATTTT
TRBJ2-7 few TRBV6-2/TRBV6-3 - CASSYRWDEQYF TGTGCCAGCAGTTACCGCTGGGACGAGCAGTACTTC
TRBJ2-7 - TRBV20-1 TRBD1 CSAKSGQSSYEQYF TGCAGTGCTAAATCGGGACAGTCAAGCTACGAGCAGTACTTC
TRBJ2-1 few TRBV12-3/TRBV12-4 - CASRMGPISSYNEQFF TGTGCCAGCAGAATGGGACCGATCAGCTCCTACAATGAGCAGTTCTTC
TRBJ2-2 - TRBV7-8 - CASSPLRPNTGELFF TGTGCCAGCAGCCCCTTGAGACCGAACACCGGGGAGCTGTTTTTT
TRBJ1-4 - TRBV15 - CATTQSLGAANEKLFF TGTGCCACCACCCAGAGTTTAGGTGCGGCTAATGAAAAACTGTTTTTT
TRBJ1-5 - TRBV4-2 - CASSQDSLNQPQHF TGTGCCAGCAGCCAAGATAGTCTCAATCAGCCCCAGCATTTT
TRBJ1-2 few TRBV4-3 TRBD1 CASSQRTGLGYTF TGCGCCAGCAGCCAACGGACAGGCCTTGGCTACACCTTC
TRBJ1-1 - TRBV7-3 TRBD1 CAGSFGQGDVTEAFF TGTGCCGGCAGCTTTGGGCAGGGGGACGTGACTGAAGCTTTCTTT
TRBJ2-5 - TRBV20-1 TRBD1 CSALPGTVAQETQYF TGCAGTGCCCTCCCCGGGACAGTGGCTCAAGAGACCCAGTACTTC
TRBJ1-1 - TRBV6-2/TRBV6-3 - CASRYSAGGEAFF TGTGCCAGCCGTTACTCAGCCGGAGGTGAAGCTTTCTTT
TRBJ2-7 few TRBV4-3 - CASSQDWKGYQETRYF TGCGCCAGCAGCCAAGATTGGAAAGGCTATCAAGAGACCCGGTACTTC
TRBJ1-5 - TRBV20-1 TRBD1 CSARRGTGGSDSNQPQHF TGCAGTGCTAGACGTGGGACAGGGGGCTCGGATAGCAATCAGCCCCAGCATTTT
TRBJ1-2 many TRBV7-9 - CASSLGSPNYGYTF TGTGCCAGCAGCTTAGGTTCGCCGAACTATGGCTACACCTTC
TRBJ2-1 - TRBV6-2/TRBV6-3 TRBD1 CASSYSRQGARNEQFF TGTGCCAGCAGTTACTCCCGACAGGGGGCGCGGAATGAGCAGTTCTTC
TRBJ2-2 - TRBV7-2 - CASSKDNSGDTGELFF TGTGCCAGCAGCAAAGACAATAGTGGCGACACCGGGGAGCTGTTTTTT
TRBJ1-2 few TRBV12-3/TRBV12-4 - CASSAGVGYGYTF TGTGCCAGCAGTGCGGGGGTTGGCTATGGCTACACCTTC
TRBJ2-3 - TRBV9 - CASSAGQGTMDTQYF TGTGCCAGCAGCGCAGGGCAGGGGACTATGGATACGCAGTATTTT
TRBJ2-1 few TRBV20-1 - CSASPGLHYNEQFF TGCAGTGCTAGCCCGGGACTTCACTACAATGAGCAGTTCTTC
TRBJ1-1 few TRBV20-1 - CSARVTPRATNTEAFF TGCAGTGCTAGAGTCACACCGAGAGCAACGAACACTGAAGCTTTCTTT
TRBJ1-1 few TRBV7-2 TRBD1 CASSPSGTAERAFF TGTGCCAGCAGCCCATCCGGGACAGCAGAAAGAGCTTTCTTT
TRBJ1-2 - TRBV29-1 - CSVGEINYGYTF TGCAGCGTTGGAGAGATCAACTATGGCTACACCTTC
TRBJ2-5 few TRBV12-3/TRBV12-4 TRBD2 CASRDGTSGVETQYF TGTGCCAGCAGGGATGGGACTAGCGGGGTAGAGACCCAGTACTTC
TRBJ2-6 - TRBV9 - CASSVTVQGRSSSGADVLTF TGTGCCAGCAGCGTAACGGTACAGGGGAGGTCCAGCTCTGGGGCCGACGTCCTGACTTTC